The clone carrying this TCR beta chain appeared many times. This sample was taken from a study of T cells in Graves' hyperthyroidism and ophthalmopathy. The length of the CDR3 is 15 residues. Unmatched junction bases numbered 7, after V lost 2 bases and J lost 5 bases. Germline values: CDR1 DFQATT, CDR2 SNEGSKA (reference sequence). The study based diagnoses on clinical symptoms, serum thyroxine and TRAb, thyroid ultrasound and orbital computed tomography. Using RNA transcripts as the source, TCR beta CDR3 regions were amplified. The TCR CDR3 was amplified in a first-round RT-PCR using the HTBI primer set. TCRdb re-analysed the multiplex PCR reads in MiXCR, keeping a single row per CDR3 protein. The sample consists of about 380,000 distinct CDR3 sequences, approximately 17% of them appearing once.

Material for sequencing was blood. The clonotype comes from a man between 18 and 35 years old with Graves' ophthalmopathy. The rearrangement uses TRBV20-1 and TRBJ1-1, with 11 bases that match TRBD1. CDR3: CSARLSGQGATEAFF. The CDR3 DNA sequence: TGCAGTGCTAGACTTTCCGGACAGGGGGCAACTGAAGCTTTCTTT.